The clone carrying this T cell receptor (beta chain) was found many times. The data were taken from a study of T-cell reconstitution after alpha-beta-depleted transplantation in children. Preparation of the TCRbeta library involved a method that used unique molecular identifiers. In TCRdb, the PCR reads were re-called with MiXCR into one record per CDR3 protein. The data hold roughly 240,000 distinct CDR3 sequences, with less than 9% observed a single time. CDR1 and CDR2 (germline): SGHTA, FQGTGA. This CDR3 comprises 14 residues. V lost 1 base, J lost 4 bases, and 10 bases lay in between. V and J are TRBV7-3 and TRBJ1-1; D not resolved. The receptor's source is a male patient younger than 18 who had a stem cell transplant for acute lymphoblastic leukemia, so the T cells may come from the graft donor. This specimen was PBMCs, mostly from graft donor cells, taken 180 days after TCRalphabeta/CD19-depleted stem cell transplant. The DNA of the CDR3 is TGTGCCAGCAGCTTAAGGTCGGGGAGCACTGAAGCTTTCTTT. Protein: CASSLRSGSTEAFF.